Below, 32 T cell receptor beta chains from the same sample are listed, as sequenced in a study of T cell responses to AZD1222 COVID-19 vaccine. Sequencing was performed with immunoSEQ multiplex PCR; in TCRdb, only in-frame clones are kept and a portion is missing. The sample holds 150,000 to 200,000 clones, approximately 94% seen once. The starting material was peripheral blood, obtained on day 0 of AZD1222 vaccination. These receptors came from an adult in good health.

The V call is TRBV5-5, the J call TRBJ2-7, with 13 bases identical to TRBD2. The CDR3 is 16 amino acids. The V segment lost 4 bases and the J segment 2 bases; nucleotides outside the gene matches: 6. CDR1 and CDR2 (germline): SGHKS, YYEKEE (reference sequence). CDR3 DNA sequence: TGTGCCAGCAGCCTGACAGGGACTAGCGGGACCTACGAGCAGTACTTC. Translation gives CASSLTGTSGTYEQYF.

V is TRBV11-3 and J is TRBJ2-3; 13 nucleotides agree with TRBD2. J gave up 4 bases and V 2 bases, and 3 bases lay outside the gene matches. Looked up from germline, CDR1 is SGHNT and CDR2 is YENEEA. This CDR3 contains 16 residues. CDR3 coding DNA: TGTGCCAGCAGCTTAACTAGCGGGAGGGCGGCAGATACGCAGTATTTT. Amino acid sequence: CASSLTSGRAADTQYF.

CDR3 sequence (DNA): TGTGCCATCAGGACGGACAGGGGAGGCACTGAAGCTTTCTTT. Residues: CAIRTDRGGTEAFF. The chain couples TRBV10-3 to TRBJ1-1, with 9 bases identical to TRBD1. Trimming at V came to 6 bases and at J to 4 bases, leaving 6 bases not matched to a gene. The V gene's germline CDR1 is ENHRY and CDR2 SYGVKD. The CDR3 sequence is 14 residues long.

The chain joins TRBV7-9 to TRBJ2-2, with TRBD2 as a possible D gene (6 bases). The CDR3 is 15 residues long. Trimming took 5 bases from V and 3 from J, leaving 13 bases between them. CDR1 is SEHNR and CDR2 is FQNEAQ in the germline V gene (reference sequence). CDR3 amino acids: CASSPLGGHTGELFF. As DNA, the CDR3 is TGTGCCAGCAGCCCCCTCGGGGGTCACACCGGGGAGCTGTTTTTT.

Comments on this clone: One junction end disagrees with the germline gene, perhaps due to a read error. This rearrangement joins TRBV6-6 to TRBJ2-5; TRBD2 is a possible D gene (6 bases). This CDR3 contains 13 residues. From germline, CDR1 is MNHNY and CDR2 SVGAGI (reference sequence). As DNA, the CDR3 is TGTGTCAGCAGTTCGGGACTGAGGGAGACCCAGTACTTC. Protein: CVSSSGLRETQYF.

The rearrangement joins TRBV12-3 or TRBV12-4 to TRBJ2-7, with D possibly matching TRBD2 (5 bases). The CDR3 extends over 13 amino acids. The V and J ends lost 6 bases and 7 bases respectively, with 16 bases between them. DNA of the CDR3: TGTGCCAGCAGCCGCGGGTCCCCGGGAGAGCAGTACTTC. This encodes CASSRGSPGEQYF.

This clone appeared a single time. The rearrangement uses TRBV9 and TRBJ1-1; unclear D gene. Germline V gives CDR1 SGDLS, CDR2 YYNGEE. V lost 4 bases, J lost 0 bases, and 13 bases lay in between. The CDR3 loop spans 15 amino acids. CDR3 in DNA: TGTGCCAGCAGCTTAGGACTTGGGCTGAACACTGAAGCTTTCTTT. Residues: CASSLGLGLNTEAFF.

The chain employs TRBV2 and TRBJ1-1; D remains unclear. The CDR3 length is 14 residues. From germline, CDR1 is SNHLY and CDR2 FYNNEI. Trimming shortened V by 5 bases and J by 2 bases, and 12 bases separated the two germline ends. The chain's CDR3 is CASSLVRVNTEAFF. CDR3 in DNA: TGTGCCAGCAGTCTCGTGAGGGTCAACACTGAAGCTTTCTTT.

The DNA for the CDR3 is TGTGCCAGCAGTTTAAATGGACAGGTCGGAGGAAACACCATATATTTT. It translates to CASSLNGQVGGNTIYF. The rearrangement joins TRBV28 to TRBJ1-3; 7 bases are shared with TRBD1. J gave up 4 bases and V 2 bases, and 8 bases lay outside the gene matches. Germline V lookup: CDR1 MDHEN, CDR2 SYDVKM. The CDR3 covers 16 residues.

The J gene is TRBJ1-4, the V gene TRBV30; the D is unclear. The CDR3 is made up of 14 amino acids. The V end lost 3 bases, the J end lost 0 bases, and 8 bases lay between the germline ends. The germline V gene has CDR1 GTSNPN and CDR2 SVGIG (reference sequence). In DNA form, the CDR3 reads TGTGCCTGGAGCATGACCCCAACTAATGAAAAACTGTTTTTT. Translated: CAWSMTPTNEKLFF.

The CDR3 is CSGDSTDTQYF. The DNA of the CDR3 is TGCAGCGGGGATAGCACAGATACGCAGTATTTT. The chain carries TRBV29-1 and TRBJ2-3; no clear D gene. Trimming took off 7 bases at V and 0 bases at J, with 5 bases between the two ends. CDR1 and CDR2 from the germline V gene are SQVTM and ANQGSEA. The CDR3 covers 11 residues.

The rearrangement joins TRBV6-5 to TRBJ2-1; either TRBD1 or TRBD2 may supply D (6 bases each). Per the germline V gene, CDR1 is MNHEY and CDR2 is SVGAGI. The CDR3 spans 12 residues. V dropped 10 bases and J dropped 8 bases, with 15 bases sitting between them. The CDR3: CATWGAFDEQFF. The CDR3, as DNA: TGTGCCACCTGGGGGGCGTTCGATGAGCAGTTCTTC.

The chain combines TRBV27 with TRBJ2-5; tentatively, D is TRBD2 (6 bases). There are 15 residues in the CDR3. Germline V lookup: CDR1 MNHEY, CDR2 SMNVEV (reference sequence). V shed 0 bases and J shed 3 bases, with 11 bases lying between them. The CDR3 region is CASSLSWEEKETQYF. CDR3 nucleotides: TGTGCCAGCAGTTTATCGTGGGAGGAGAAAGAGACCCAGTACTTC.

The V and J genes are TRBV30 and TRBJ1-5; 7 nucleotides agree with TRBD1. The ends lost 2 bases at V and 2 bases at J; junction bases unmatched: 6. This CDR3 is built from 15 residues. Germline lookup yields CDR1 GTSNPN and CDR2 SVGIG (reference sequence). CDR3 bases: TGTGCCTGGAGTAAGGGGGCAGCGGGCAATCAGCCCCAGCATTTT. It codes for CAWSKGAAGNQPQHF.

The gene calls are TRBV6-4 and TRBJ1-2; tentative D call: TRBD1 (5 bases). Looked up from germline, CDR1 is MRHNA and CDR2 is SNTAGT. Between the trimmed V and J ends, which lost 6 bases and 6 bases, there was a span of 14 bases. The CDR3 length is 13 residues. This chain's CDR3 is CASRGDGTNGYTF. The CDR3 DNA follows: TGTGCCAGCAGGGGGGACGGAACGAATGGCTACACCTTC.

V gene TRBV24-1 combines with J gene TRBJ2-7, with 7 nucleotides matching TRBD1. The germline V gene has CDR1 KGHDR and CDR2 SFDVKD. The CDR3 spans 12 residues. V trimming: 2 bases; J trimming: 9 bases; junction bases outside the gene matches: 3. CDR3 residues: CATSDSRDRQYF. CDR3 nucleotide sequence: TGTGCCACCAGTGATTCCCGGGACAGGCAGTACTTC.

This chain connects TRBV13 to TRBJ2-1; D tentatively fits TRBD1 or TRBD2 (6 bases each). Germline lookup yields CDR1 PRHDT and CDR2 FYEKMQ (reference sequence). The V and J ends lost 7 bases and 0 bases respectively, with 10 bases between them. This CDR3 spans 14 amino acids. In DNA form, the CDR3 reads TGTGCCAGCACGGGGGCGAGCTCCTACAATGAGCAGTTCTTC. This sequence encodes CASTGASSYNEQFF. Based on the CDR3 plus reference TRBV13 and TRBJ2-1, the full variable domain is AAGVIQSPRHLIKEKRETATLKCYPIPRHDTVYWYQQGPGQDPQFLISFYEKMQSDKGSIPDRFSAQQFSDYHSELNMSSLELGDSALYFCASTGASSYNEQFFGPGTRLTVL.

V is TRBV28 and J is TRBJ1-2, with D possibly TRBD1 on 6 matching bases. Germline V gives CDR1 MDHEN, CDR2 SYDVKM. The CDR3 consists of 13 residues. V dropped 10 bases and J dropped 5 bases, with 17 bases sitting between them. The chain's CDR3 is CATAGGTLYGYTF. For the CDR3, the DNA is TGTGCCACCGCGGGGGGGACACTTTATGGCTACACCTTC.

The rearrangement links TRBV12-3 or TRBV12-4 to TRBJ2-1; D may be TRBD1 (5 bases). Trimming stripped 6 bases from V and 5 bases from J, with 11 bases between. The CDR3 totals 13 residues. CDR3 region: CASRNGHHNEQFF. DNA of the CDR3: TGTGCCAGCAGAAACGGACACCACAATGAGCAGTTCTTC.

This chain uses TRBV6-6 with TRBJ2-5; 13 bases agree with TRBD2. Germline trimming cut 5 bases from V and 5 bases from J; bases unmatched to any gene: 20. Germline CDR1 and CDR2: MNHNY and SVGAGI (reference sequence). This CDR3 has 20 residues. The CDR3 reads CASSPFERGLAGAVGETQYF. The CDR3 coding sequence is TGTGCCAGCAGTCCATTTGAGCGCGGACTAGCGGGAGCGGTCGGGGAGACCCAGTACTTC.

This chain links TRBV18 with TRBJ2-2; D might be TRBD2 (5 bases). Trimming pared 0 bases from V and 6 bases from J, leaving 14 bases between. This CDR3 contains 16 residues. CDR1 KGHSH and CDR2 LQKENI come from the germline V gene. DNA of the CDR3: TGTGCCAGCTCACCACCCCTAAGCGGATACTCCGGGGAGCTGTTTTTT. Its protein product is CASSPPLSGYSGELFF.

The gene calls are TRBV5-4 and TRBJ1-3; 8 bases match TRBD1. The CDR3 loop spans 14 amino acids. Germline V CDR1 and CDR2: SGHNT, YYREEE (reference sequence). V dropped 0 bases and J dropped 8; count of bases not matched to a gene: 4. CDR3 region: CASSLAGDRYTIYF. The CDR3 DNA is TGTGCCAGCAGCTTGGCAGGGGACAGGTACACCATATATTTT.

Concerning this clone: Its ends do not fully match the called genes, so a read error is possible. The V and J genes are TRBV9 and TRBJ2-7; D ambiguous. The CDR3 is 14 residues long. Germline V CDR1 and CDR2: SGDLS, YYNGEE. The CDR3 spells CASNVDGSGYEQYF. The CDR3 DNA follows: TGTGCCAGCAACGTAGATGGGTCAGGCTACGAGCAGTACTTC.

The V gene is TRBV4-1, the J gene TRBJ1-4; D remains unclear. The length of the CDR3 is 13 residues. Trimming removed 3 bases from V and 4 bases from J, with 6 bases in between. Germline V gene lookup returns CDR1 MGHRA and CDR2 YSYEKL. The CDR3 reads CASSHPNNEKLFF. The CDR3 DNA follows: TGCGCCAGCAGCCACCCAAATAATGAAAAACTGTTTTTT.

The CDR3 loop reads CAWNGLLAGLNNEQFF. Written as DNA, the CDR3 is TGTGCCTGGAATGGTCTACTAGCGGGACTGAACAATGAGCAGTTCTTC. V and J are TRBV30 and TRBJ2-1; TRBD2 matches at 10 bases. This CDR3 has 16 residues. Germline V gives CDR1 GTSNPN, CDR2 SVGIG (reference sequence). V shed 4 bases, J shed 5 bases, and the junction held 11 bases outside the gene matches.

The CDR3 region has the DNA TGTGCCAGCGACAACAACTTGCGTCCTAACTATGGCTACACCTTC. Translation: CASDNNLRPNYGYTF. The chain recombines TRBV6-6 with TRBJ1-2; D is undetermined. Trimming stripped 8 bases from V and 0 bases from J, with 16 bases between. Per germline, CDR1 MNHNY and CDR2 SVGAGI (reference sequence). This CDR3 contains 15 residues.

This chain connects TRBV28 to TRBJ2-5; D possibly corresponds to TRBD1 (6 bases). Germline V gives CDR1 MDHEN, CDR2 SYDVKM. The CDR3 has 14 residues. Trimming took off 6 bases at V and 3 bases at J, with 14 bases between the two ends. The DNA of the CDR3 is TGTGCCAGCAGGATTACAGGGTTGGAAGAGACCCAGTACTTC. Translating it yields CASRITGLEETQYF.

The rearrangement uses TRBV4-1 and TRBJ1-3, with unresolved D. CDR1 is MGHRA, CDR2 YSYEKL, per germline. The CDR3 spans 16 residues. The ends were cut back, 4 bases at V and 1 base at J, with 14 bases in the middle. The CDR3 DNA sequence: TGCGCCAGCAGCCTCCGTGAGGGAGGATCTGGAAACACCATATATTTT. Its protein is CASSLREGGSGNTIYF.

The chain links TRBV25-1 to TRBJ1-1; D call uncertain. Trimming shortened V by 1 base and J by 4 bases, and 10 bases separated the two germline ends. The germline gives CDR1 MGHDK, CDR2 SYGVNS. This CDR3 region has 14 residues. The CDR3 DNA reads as TGTGCCAGCAGTGAATCCGACGGGTTCACTGAAGCTTTCTTT. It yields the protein CASSESDGFTEAFF.

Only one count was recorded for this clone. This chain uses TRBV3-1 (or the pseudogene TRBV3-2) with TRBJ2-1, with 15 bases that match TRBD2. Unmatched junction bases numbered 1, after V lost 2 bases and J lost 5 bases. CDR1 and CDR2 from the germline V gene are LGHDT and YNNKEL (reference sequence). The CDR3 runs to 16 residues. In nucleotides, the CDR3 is TGTGCCAGCAGCCAATGGACTAGCGGGAGGGACAATGAGCAGTTCTTC. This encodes CASSQWTSGRDNEQFF.

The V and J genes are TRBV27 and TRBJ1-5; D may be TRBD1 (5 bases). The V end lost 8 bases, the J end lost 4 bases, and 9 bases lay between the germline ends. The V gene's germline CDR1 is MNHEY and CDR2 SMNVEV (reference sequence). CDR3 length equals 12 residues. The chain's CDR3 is CASSGGNQPQHF. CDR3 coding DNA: TGTGCCAGCTCTGGGGGAAATCAGCCCCAGCATTTT.

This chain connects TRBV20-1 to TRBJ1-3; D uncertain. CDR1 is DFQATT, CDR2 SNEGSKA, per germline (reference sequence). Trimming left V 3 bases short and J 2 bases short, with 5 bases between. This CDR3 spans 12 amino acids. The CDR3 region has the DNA TGCAGTGCTAGTCGCCCTGGAAACACCATATATTTT. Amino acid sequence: CSASRPGNTIYF.